This T cell receptor beta chain was observed in a study of spatial heterogeneity in lung cancer. Across the study: Combinations of a unique TCR and a UMI were tallied in raw reads, and on average each appeared more than ten times.

Sample time point: sample taken at primary tumor resection. The donors, 72 patients with untreated early-stage non-small cell lung cancer, provided the samples. Whole RNA, which was extracted from tumor, nontumor lung tissue or frozen PBMC, was sequenced without any cell sorting. Each CDR3 protein gets one entry after TCRdb re-called the 5' RACE reads with MiXCR. The sample records about 11,000 distinct CDR3 sequences, 6.3% being singletons. V was trimmed by 0 bases and J by 4 bases, leaving 4 bases between them. The CDR3 loop spans 12 amino acids. From germline, CDR1 is SGHNT and CDR2 YYREEE (reference sequence). In its sample, this clonotype was seen many times. What it binds is not known. The study, taken as a whole, reports: Ubiquitous, expanded tumor-derived TCRs were more frequently observed in blood at resection than at follow-up.

Sequences were derived from PBMCs, sampled at surgery. The rearrangement links TRBV5-4 to TRBJ2-5, with D hard to call. The receptor's source is a male donor with early-stage non-small cell lung cancer. CDR3 in amino acids: CASSLDGETQYF. The CDR3 nucleotides are TGTGCCAGCAGCTTGGATGGAGAGACCCAGTACTTC.